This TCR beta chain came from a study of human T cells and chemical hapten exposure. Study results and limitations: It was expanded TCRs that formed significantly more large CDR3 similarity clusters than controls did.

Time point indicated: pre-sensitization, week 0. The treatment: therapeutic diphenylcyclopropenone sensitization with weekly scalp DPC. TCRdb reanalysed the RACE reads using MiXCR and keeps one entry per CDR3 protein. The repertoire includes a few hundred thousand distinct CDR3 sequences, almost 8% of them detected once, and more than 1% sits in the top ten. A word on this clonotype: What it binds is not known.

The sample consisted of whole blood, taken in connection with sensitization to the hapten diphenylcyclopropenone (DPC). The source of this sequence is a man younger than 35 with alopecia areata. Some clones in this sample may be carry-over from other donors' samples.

This CDR3 is CASSGWRRGADYHQFF. In DNA form, the CDR3 reads TGTGCCAGCAGTGGATGGCGGCGGGGGGCCGATTACCACCAGTTCTTC. The V gene is TRBV6-1, the J gene TRBJ2-1, with 8 bases identical to TRBD2. Germline lookup yields CDR1 MNHNS and CDR2 SASEGT. V dropped 4 bases and J dropped 13; count of bases not matched to a gene: 18. This CDR3 is built from 16 residues.